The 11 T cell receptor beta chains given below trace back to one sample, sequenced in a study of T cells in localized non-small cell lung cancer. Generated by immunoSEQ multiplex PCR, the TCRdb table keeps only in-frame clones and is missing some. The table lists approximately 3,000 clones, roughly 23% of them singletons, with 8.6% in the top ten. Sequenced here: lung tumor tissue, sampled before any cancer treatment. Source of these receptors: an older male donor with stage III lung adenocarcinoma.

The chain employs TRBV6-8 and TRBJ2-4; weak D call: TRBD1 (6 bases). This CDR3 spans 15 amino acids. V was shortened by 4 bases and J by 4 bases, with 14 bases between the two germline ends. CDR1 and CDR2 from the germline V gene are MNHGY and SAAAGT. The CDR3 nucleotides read TGTGCCAGCAGTTCTCCCCGGGACATGAAAAACATTCAGTACTTC. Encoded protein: CASSSPRDMKNIQYF.

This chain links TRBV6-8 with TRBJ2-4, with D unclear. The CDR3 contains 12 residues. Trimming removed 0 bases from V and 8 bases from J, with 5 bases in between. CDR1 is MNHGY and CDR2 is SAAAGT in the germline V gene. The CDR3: CASSYSRDIQYF. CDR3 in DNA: TGTGCCAGCAGTTACTCTAGGGACATTCAGTACTTC.

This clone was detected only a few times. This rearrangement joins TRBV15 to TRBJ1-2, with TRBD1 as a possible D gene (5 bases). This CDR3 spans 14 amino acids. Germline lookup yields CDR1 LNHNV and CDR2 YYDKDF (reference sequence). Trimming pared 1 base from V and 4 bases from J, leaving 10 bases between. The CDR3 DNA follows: TGTGCCACCAGCAGAGTGGGGGGAGGCTATGGCTACACCTTC. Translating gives CATSRVGGGYGYTF.

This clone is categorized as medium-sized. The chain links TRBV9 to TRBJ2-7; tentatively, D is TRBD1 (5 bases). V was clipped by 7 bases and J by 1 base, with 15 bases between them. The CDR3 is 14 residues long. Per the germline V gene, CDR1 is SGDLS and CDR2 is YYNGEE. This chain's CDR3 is CASSSGQGSYEQYF. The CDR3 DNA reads TGTGCCAGCTCGAGTGGGCAGGGTTCCTACGAGCAGTACTTC.

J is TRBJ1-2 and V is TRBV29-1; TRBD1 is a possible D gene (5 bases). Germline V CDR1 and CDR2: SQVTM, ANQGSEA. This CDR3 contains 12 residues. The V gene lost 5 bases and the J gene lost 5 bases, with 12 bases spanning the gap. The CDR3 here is CSVRDSPYGYTF. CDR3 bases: TGCAGCGTTAGGGACTCCCCTTATGGCTACACCTTC.

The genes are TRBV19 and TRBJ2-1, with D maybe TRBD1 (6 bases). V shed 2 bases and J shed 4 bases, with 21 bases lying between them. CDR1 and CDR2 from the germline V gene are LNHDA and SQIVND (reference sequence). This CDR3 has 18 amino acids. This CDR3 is CASSIPLLTGTLYNEQFF. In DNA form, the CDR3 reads TGTGCCAGTAGTATACCCCTCCTAACAGGGACCCTATACAATGAGCAGTTCTTC.

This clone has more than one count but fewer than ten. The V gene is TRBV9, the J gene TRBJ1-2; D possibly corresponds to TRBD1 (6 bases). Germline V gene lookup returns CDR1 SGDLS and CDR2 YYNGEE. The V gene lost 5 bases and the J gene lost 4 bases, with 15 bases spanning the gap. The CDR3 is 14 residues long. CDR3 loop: CASSEARQVYGYTF. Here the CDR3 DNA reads TGTGCCAGCAGTGAAGCACGACAGGTCTATGGCTACACCTTC. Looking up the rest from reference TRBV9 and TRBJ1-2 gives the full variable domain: DSGVTQTPKHLITATGQRVTLRCSPRSGDLSVYWYQQSLDQGLQFLIQYYNGEERAKGNILERFSAQQFPDLHSELNLSSLELGDSALYFCASSEARQVYGYTFGSGTRLTVV.

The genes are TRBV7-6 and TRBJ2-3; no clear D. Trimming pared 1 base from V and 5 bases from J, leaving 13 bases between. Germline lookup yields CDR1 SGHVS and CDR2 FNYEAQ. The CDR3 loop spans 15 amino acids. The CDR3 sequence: CASSLDRAKKDTQYF. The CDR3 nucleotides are TGTGCCAGCAGCTTAGACCGAGCGAAAAAAGATACGCAGTATTTT.

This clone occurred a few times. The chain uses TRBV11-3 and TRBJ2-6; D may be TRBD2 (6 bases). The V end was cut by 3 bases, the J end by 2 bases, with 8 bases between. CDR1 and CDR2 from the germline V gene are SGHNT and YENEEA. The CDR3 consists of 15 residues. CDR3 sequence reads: CASSLGGPGANVLTF. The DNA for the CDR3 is TGTGCCAGCAGCTTGGGAGGCCCTGGGGCCAACGTCCTGACTTTC.

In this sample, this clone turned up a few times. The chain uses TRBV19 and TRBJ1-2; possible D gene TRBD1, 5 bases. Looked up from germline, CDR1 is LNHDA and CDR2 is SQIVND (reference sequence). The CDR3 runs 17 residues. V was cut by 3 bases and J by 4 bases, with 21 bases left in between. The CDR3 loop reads CASSMYWDADSGYGYTF. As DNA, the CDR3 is TGTGCCAGTAGTATGTATTGGGACGCGGATTCCGGCTATGGCTACACCTTC.

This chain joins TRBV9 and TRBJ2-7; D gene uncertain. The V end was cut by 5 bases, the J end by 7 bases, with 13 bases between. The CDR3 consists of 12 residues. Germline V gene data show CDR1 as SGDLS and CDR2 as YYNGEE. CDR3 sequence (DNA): TGTGCCAGCAGTGAATCCCTTGCGGAGCAGTACTTC. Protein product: CASSESLAEQYF. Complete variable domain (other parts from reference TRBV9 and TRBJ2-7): DSGVTQTPKHLITATGQRVTLRCSPRSGDLSVYWYQQSLDQGLQFLIQYYNGEERAKGNILERFSAQQFPDLHSELNLSSLELGDSALYFCASSESLAEQYFGPGTRLTVT.